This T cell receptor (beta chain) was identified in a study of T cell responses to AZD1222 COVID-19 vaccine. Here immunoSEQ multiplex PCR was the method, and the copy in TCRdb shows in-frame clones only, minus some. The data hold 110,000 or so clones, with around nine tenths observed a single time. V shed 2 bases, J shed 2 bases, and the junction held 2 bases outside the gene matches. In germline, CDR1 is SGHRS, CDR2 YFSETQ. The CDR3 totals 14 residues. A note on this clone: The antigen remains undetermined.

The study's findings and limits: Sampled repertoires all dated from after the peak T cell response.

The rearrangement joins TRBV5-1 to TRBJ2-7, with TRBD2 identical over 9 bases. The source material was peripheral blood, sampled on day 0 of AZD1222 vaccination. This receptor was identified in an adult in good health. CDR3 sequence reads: CASSFSGSAYEQYF. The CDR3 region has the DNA TGCGCCAGCAGCTTTAGCGGGAGCGCCTACGAGCAGTACTTC.